Sequencing of this TCR beta chain was carried out in a study of vaccination and CD4 T cells after COVID-19. Regarding treatment: approximately 11-day PBMC culture with coronavirus spike peptide pools or control peptides (ViraFEST assay). Unexposed donor CD4+ T cells predated the COVID-19 pandemic, collected 2011-2018. Cultured CD4+ T-cell DNA underwent Oncomine TCR Beta short-read sequencing. One entry per CDR3 protein results from TCRdb running MiXCR on the PCR reads. The sample includes thousands of distinct CDR3 sequences, roughly two fifths seen only once; the top ten take about an eighth. On this clonotype: The antigen is unknown.

CDR1 and CDR2 from the germline V gene are SGHTA and FQGNSA. Between the trimmed V and J ends, which lost 1 base and 7 bases, there was a span of 8 bases. The CDR3 is 14 amino acids. Sequencing was performed on CD4+ T cells from blood, cultured in vitro. V usage is TRBV7-2 and J usage is TRBJ1-6; no clear D gene. The TCR originated in a human donor in good health. The CDR3 spells CASSLDGSNSPLHF. DNA of the CDR3: TGTGCCAGCAGCTTAGATGGGAGCAATTCACCCCTCCACTTT.